This is a list of T cell receptor beta chains from one sample in a study of T cell responses to AZD1222 COVID-19 vaccine. Generated by immunoSEQ multiplex PCR, the TCRdb table keeps only in-frame clones and is missing some. The profile shows roughly 80,000 clones, around 87% of them singletons. Source: peripheral blood, taken on day 0 of MenACWY control vaccination. These receptors all come from an adult in good health. CDR3s include the opening cysteine and the closing phenylalanine or tryptophan. A D gene is named only where the DNA matches it firmly.

D gene | V gene | CDR3 protein
NA | TRBV3-1/TRBV3-2 | CASSPSGARTETQYF
NA | TRBV4-2 | CASSQDLDSNEKLFF
TRBD2 | TRBV7-2 | CASSLQPGLASYNEQFF
NA | TRBV27 | CASSFSYRANEKLFF
NA | TRBV7-6 | CASSTKGSILETQYF
NA | TRBV6-5 | CASSPENYGYTF
NA | TRBV7-3 | CASSLFGGQNTGELFF
NA | TRBV27 | CASWETGSYEQYF
TRBD1 | TRBV10-2 | CASSVDREDYEQYF
TRBD1 | TRBV28 | CASSLFVLQGEYGYTF
NA | TRBV24-1 | CATSDYSRGTYEQYF
TRBD2 | TRBV2 | CASRVTSGSRDTQYF
TRBD2 | TRBV4-3 | CASSQLAGDSYEQYF
TRBD1 | TRBV7-9 | CASSSDVQGANEKLFF
NA | TRBV28 | CASSLRQVVYEQYF
TRBD2 | TRBV2 | CASTRGLAGSYNEQFF
NA | TRBV5-1 | CASSLNSNQPQHF
NA | TRBV19 | CASSIPDTSYNEQFF
TRBD1 | TRBV7-9 | CASSSRDSFSFYEQYF
NA | TRBV10-3 | CAISRGRAYEQYF
NA | TRBV19 | CASSIDLSGQSNQPQHF
NA | TRBV7-9 | CASSLGGSQGGGYTF
NA | TRBV11-2 | CASSLGQIHGELFF
NA | TRBV6-5 | CASRGGGAETQYF
NA | TRBV7-2 | CASSFLGGEQYF
NA | TRBV12-1 | CASSSGRTAHNEQFF
TRBD1 | TRBV4-3 | CASSQVRGQGDEKLFF
TRBD2 | TRBV4-2 | CASSPSGGGYNEQFF
NA | TRBV28 | CASSFEGINEQYF
TRBD2 | TRBV23-1 | CAVTSGRCDTQYF
NA | TRBV19 | CASSTSRVTGNEQFF
NA | TRBV14 | CASSQALAGNEQYF
TRBD1 | TRBV6-1 | CASSELTGVHTEAFF
NA | TRBV27 | CASSVRQNEKLFF
TRBD2 | TRBV24-1 | CATSEVRGRAGHEQFF
NA | TRBV10-3 | CAISSLGEGTDTQYF
TRBD1 | TRBV7-8 | CASSLVGDTGARAFF
TRBD1 | TRBV11-2 | CASSKDRGIQETQYF
TRBD1 | TRBV28 | CASSLVGTGGGEQYF
NA | TRBV7-2 | CASSLGGALETQYF
TRBD1 | TRBV6-2/TRBV6-3 | CASSGRSRGPTEAFF
NA | TRBV28 | CASNLPLDGADTQYF
NA | TRBV4-3 | CASSRGRISGNTIYF
TRBD1 | TRBV9 | CASSAAGTGYEKLFF
NA | TRBV10-1 | CASSGTGQETQYF
TRBD2 | TRBV28 | CASSRQREKYEQYF
TRBD1 | TRBV28 | CASSSPHDPGGHTEAFF
TRBD1 | TRBV5-6 | CASSLGQGLSAFF
TRBD2 | TRBV3-1/TRBV3-2 | CASSQDEVAGGPADTQYF
NA | TRBV28 | CASSPYPVPGAQHF
NA | TRBV7-6 | CASSLVPTSGTDTQYF
NA | TRBV3-1/TRBV3-2 | CASSQGTKGYTF